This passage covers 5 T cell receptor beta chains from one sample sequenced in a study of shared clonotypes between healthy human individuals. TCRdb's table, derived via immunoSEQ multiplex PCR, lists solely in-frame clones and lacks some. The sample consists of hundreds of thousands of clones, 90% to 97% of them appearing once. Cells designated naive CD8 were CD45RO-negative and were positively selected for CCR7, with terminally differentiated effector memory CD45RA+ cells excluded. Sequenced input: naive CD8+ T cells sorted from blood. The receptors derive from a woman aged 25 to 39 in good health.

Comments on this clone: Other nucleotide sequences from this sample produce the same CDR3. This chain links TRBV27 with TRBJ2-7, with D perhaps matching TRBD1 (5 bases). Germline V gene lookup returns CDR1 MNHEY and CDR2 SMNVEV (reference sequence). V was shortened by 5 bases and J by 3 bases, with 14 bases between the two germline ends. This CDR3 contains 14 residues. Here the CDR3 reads CASSPGQGLYEQYF. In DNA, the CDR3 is TGTGCCAGCAGTCCTGGGCAGGGCCTCTACGAGCAGTACTTC.

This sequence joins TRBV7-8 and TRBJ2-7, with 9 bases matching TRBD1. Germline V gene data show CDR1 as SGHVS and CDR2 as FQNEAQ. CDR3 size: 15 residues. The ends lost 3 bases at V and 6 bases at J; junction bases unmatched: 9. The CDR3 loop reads CASSLGQGLPFEQYF. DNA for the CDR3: TGTGCCAGCAGCTTGGGACAGGGTCTCCCCTTCGAGCAGTACTTC.

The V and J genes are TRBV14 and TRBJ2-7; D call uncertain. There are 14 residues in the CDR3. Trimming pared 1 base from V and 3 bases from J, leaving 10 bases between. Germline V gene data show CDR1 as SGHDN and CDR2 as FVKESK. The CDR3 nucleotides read TGTGCCAGCAGCCAAGGGAAGACCTTCTACGAGCAGTACTTC. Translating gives CASSQGKTFYEQYF.

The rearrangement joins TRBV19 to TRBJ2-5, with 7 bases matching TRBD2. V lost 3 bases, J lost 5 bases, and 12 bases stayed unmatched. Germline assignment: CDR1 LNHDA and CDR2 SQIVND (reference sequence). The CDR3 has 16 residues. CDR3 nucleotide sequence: TGTGCCAGTAGTATGTCTAGCGGAACTGGCTGGGAGACCCAGTACTTC. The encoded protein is CASSMSSGTGWETQYF.

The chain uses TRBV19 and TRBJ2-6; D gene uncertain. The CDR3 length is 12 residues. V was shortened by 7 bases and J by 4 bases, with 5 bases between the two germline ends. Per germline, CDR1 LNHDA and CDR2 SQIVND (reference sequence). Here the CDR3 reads CASTWGANVLTF. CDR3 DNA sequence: TGTGCCAGTACGTGGGGGGCCAACGTCCTGACTTTC. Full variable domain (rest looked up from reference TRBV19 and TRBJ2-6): DGGITQSPKYLFRKEGQNVTLSCEQNLNHDAMYWYRQDPGQGLRLIYYSQIVNDFQKGDIAEGYSVSREKKESFPLTVTSAQKNPTAFYLCASTWGANVLTFGAGSRLTVL.